This TCR beta chain was captured by sequencing in a study of blood T cell repertoires in COVID-19. Whole-study context: Spain, Italy and the United States supplied samples that represented acute and convalescent COVID-19. Sources were T cells, B-cell-depleted T cells, or PBMCs; the material itself was cDNA or gDNA.

Method: immunoSEQ multiplex PCR; TCRdb's copy keeps in-frame clones and lacks some. The table shows a few hundred thousand clones, with 92% occurring only once. Germline CDR1 and CDR2: SGHRS and YFSETQ. The V end was cut by 1 base, the J end by 6 bases, with 5 bases between. CDR3 length: 13 residues. The clonotype was recovered from a young woman who had recovered from COVID-19. This chain links TRBV5-1 with TRBJ1-6; D gene uncertain. Sequenced: PBMCs or T cells enriched from blood (not recorded which). The CDR3, as DNA: TGCGCCAGCAGCTTGTATAGTAATTCACCCCTCCACTTT. Amino acids: CASSLYSNSPLHF.